This T cell receptor (beta chain) originates from a study of cytomegalovirus exposure and HLA in healthy donors. As for the study in general: There were approximately 400 genotyped donors. Of these, 81% fell in the genetic ancestry cluster associated with self-reported Caucasian donors. General observations from the study: Immune exposure was documented only through CMV serostatus. In a later analysis, common viral pathogens appeared linked to several of the most significant clusters.

In the case of this clone: The antigen remains unidentified.

The PCR had 60 Vbeta and 13 Jbeta primers. The method was immunoSEQ multiplex PCR; TCRdb's version includes in-frame clones alone and lacks a portion of them. Among about 150,000 clones listed, 60% to 80% were seen once. The specimen sequenced was PBMCs. This TCR derives from a male donor in good health and CMV-seronegative.

The CDR3 sequence is CATSRRGQGYGYTF. CDR3 coding DNA: TGTGCCACCAGCAGAAGGGGACAGGGGTACGGCTACACCTTC. The chain links TRBV15 to TRBJ1-2; TRBD1 agrees at 10 bases. After removal of 2 bases from V and 8 bases from J, the junction contained 5 bases not matched to a gene. The CDR3 is made up of 14 amino acids. CDR1 and CDR2 (germline): LNHNV, YYDKDF (reference sequence).